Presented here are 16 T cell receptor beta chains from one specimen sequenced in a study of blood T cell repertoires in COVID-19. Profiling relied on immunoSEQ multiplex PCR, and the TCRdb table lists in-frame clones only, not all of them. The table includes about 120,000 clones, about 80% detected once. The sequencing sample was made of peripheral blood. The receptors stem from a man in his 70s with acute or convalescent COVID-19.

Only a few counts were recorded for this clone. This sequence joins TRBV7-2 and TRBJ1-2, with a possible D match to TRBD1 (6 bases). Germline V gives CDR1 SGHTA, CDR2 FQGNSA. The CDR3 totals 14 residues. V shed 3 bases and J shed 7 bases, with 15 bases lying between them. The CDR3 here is CASSLWTEMGGYTF. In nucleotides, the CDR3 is TGTGCCAGCAGCTTGTGGACAGAGATGGGTGGCTACACCTTC.

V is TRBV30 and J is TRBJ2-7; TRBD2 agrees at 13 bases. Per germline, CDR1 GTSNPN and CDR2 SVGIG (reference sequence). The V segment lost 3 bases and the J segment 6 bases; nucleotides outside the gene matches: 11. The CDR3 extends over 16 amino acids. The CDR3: CAWSGTSGVSMGEQYF. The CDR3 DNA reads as TGTGCCTGGAGCGGGACTAGCGGGGTGTCAATGGGCGAGCAGTACTTC. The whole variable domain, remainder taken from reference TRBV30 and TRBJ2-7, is SQTIHQWPATLVQPVGSPLSLECTVEGTSNPNLYWYRQAAGRGLQLLFYSVGIGQISSEVPQNLSASRPQDRQFILSSKKLLLSDSGFYLCAWSGTSGVSMGEQYFGPGTRLTVT.

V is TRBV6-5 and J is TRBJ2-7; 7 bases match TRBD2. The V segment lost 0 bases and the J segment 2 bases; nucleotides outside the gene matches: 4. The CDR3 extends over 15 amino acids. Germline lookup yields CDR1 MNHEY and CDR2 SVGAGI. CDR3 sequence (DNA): TGTGCCAGCAGTTACTCGACGGCGGGAGCCTACGAGCAGTACTTC. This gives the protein CASSYSTAGAYEQYF.

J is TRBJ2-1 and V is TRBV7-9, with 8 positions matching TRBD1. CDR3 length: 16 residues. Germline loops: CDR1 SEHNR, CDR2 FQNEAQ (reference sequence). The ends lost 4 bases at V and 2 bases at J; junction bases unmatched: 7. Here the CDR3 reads CASSSIDRGAYNEQFF. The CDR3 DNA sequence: TGTGCCAGCAGCTCGATCGACAGGGGAGCCTACAATGAGCAGTTCTTC. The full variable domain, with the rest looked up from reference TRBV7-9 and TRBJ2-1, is DTGVSQNPRHKITKRGQNVTFRCDPISEHNRLYWYRQTLGQGPEFLTYFQNEAQLEKSRLLSDRFSAERPKGSFSTLEIQRTEQGDSAMYLCASSSIDRGAYNEQFFGPGTRLTVL.

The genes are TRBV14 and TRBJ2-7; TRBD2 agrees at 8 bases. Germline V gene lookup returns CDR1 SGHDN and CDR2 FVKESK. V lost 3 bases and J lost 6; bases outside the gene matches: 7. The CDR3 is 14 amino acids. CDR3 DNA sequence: TGTGCCAGCAGCCACCTGGCGGGAGGAGGCGAGCAGTACTTC. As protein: CASSHLAGGGEQYF. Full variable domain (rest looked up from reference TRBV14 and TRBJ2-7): EAGVTQFPSHSVIEKGQTVTLRCDPISGHDNLYWYRRVMGKEIKFLLHFVKESKQDESGMPNNRFLAERTGGTYSTLKVQPAELEDSGVYFCASSHLAGGGEQYFGPGTRLTVT.

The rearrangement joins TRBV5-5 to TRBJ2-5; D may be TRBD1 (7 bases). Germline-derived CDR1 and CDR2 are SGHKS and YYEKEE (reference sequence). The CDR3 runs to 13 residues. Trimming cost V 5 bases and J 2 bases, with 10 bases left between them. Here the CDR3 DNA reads TGTGCCAGCAGGCGGGGACAGCAAGAGACCCAGTACTTC. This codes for CASRRGQQETQYF.

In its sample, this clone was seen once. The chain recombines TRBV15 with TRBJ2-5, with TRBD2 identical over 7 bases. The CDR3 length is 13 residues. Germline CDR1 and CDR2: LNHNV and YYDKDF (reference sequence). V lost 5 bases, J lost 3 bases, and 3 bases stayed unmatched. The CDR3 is CATSEGTKETQYF. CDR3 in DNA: TGTGCCACCAGCGAAGGGACTAAAGAGACCCAGTACTTC.

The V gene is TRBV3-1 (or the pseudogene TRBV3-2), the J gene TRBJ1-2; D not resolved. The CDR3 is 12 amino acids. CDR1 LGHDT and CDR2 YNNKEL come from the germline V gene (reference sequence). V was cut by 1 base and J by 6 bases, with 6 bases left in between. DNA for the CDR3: TGTGCCAGCAGCCAAGTATCTCATGGCTACACCTTC. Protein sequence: CASSQVSHGYTF.

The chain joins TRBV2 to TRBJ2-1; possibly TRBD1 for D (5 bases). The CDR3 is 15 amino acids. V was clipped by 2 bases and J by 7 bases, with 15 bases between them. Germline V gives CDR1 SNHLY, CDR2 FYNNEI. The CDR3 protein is CASSESVRAKNEQFF. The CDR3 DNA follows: TGTGCCAGCAGTGAATCTGTCAGGGCCAAAAATGAGCAGTTCTTC. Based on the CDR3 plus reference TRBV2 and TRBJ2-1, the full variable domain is EPEVTQTPSHQVTQMGQEVILRCVPISNHLYFYWYRQILGQKVEFLVSFYNNEISEKSEIFDDQFSVERPDGSNFTLKIRSTKLEDSAMYFCASSESVRAKNEQFFGPGTRLTVL.

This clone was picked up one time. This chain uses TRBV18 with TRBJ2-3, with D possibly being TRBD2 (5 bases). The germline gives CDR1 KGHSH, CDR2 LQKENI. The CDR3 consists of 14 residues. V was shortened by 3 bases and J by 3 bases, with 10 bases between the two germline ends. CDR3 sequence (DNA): TGTGCCAGCTCACCGGTTAGCGAAACAGATACGCAGTATTTT. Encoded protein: CASSPVSETDTQYF.

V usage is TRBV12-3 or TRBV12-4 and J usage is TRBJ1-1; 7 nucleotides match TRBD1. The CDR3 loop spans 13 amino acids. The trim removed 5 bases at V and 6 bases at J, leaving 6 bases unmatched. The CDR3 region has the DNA TGTGCCAGCAGTAAGACAGGGTGGCCTGAAGCTTTCTTT. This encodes CASSKTGWPEAFF.

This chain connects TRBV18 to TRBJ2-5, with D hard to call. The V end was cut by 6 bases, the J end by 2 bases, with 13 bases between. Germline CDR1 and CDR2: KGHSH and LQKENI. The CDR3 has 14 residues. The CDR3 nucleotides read TGTGCCAGCTCCTATCTGTTAAAACAAGAGACCCAGTACTTC. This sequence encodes CASSYLLKQETQYF.

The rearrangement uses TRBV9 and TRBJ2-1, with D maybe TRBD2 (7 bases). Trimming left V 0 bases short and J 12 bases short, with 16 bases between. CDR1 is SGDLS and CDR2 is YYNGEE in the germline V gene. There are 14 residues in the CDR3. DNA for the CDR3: TGTGCCAGCAGCGTAGGAGGAGGGGGAGGGCCGCAGTTCTTC. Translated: CASSVGGGGGPQFF.

Here the CDR3 DNA reads TGTGCCAGCAGCTTAAACAGGGGAGGAGATACGCAGTATTTT. This codes for CASSLNRGGDTQYF. This chain links TRBV7-9 with TRBJ2-3, with D possibly being TRBD1 (7 bases). This CDR3 has 14 residues. Germline V gene sequence: CDR1 SEHNR, CDR2 FQNEAQ (reference sequence). V shed 2 bases and J shed 5 bases, with 11 bases lying between them.

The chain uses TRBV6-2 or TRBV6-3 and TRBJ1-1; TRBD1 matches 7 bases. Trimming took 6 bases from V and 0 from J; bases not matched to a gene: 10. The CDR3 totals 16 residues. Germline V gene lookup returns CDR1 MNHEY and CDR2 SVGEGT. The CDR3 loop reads CASSRFSTGMNTEAFF. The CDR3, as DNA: TGTGCCAGCAGCCGGTTTTCGACAGGGATGAACACTGAAGCTTTCTTT.

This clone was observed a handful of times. The CDR3 spells CASSVGAQGAGELFF. The CDR3 region has the DNA TGTGCCAGCAGCGTAGGGGCCCAGGGCGCCGGGGAGCTGTTTTTT. The rearrangement uses TRBV9 and TRBJ2-2; a possible D gene is TRBD1 (5 bases). The CDR3 is 15 residues long. V dropped 0 bases and J dropped 6 bases, with 12 bases sitting between them. Germline CDR1 is SGDLS and CDR2 is YYNGEE.